This T cell receptor (beta chain) was sequenced for a study of naive and memory T cell subsets. The library had UMIs added by 3' ligation of an oligonucleotide to TCR cDNA. Whole blood, roughly 2.5 ml, came from adult healthy volunteers. Input was about 1 to 1,100 ng of DNase-treated total RNA without cell sorting. Study-level results: The RNA method is potentially sensitive to activation and differentiation changes.

The SP2 primer and nested alpha and beta constant region primers amplified ligated cDNA in four rounds. Alpha and beta constant region primers primed reverse transcription for blood and skin samples. TCRdb re-called the 5' RACE reads with MiXCR, one entry per CDR3 protein. The table lists about 60,000 distinct CDR3 sequences, 8% of them singletons. A remark on this clonotype: Its target is unknown.

The CDR3 extends over 15 amino acids. After removal of 6 bases from V and 3 bases from J, the junction contained 11 bases not matched to a gene. The sequence came from a female donor in good health. The J gene is TRBJ2-7, the V gene TRBV12-3 or TRBV12-4; 7 bases align to TRBD1. CDR3 loop: CASRRTQGTNYEQYF. The CDR3, as DNA: TGTGCCAGCAGAAGAACACAGGGGACAAACTACGAGCAGTACTTC.